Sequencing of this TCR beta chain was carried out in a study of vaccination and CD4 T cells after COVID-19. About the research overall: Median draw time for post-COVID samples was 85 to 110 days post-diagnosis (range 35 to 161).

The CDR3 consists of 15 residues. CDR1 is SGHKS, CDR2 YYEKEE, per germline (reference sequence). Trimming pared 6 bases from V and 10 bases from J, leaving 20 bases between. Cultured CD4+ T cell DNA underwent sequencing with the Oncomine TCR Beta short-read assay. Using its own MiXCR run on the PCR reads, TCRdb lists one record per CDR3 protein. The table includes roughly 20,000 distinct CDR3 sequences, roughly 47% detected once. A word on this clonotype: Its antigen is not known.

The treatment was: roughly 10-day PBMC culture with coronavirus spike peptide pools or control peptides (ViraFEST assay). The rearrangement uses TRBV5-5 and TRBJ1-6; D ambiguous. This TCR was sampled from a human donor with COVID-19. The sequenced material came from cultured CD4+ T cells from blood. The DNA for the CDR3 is TGTGCCAGCAAAGAGGCAGCCACCCCCATCTCACCCCTCCACTTT. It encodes CASKEAATPISPLHF.